This entry concerns a single TCR beta chain. The data were taken from a study of blood T cells in healthy people across ages. In germline, CDR1 is DFQATT, CDR2 SNEGSKA (reference sequence). The CDR3 spans 13 residues. With V trimmed by 2 bases and J by 6 bases, 4 bases remained unmatched. Together with a sample-barcoded 5' primer, a J-beta primer mix was included in a second PCR lasting roughly 6 to 12 cycles. One entry per CDR3 protein results from TCRdb running MiXCR on the 5' RACE reads. Of 600,000 to 800,000 distinct CDR3 sequences listed, roughly half are singletons. The TCR sequence derives from a woman of 80 years or more in good health. This chain joins TRBV20-1 and TRBJ2-1, with 7 bases lining up with TRBD2. The sample consisted of blood. CDR3 sequence: CSARSGDFNEQFF. The CDR3 region has the DNA TGCAGTGCTAGAAGCGGGGACTTCAATGAGCAGTTCTTC.